Given below is one T cell receptor (beta chain) in context. Its antigen is not known. This specimen comes from a study of cytomegalovirus exposure and HLA in healthy donors. As for the study in general: A subsequent analysis reported that the roughly 120 validation repertoires were produced on the same platform that had also been used for the 600 to 800 first-cohort repertoires.

Findings and caveats of the study: The classifier reportedly diagnosed cytomegalovirus status with high sensitivity and specificity. Rare TCR sequences dominated, though some public TCRs recurred in many donors. A list of approximately 160 TCR beta chains associated with cytomegalovirus was given.

Assay used: immunoSEQ multiplex PCR; TCRdb lists only in-frame clones, some missing. The table records about 280,000 clones, 65% to 90% of them present only once. The CDR3 runs to 15 residues. Germline CDR1 is MGHRA and CDR2 is YSYEKL. The ends lost 5 bases at V and 7 bases at J; junction bases unmatched: 7. This sequence joins TRBV4-1 and TRBJ1-4, with 10 nucleotides matching TRBD1. The specimen sequenced was PBMCs. This clonotype was obtained from a woman between 18 and 29 years old in good health and CMV-seronegative. The CDR3 loop reads CASSFRQGAGEKLFF. CDR3 DNA sequence: TGCGCCAGCAGCTTCCGACAGGGGGCAGGTGAAAAACTGTTTTTT.